This TCR beta chain was found in a study of T cells in localized non-small cell lung cancer. As concerns this clone: What it binds is not known.

Generated by immunoSEQ multiplex PCR, the TCRdb table keeps only in-frame clones and is missing some. The profile shows 70,000 to 100,000 clones, approximately 91% of them singletons. Study results and caveats: Heterogeneity remains possible, as sequencing covered one tumor region only. In uninvolved adjacent lung, T cell clonality reached its highest value, exceeding tumor. Higher adjacent-lung clonality was associated with shorter survival. Adjacent lung was found to contain a median about 62 of the top 100 tumor clones.

V was shortened by 1 base and J by 8 bases, with 23 bases between the two germline ends. The CDR3 is made up of 17 amino acids. Germline-derived CDR1 and CDR2 are SGHAT and FQNNGV. The source of this sequence is a woman between 40 and 69 years old with stage II squamous cell lung carcinoma. The chain uses TRBV11-2 and TRBJ1-2; tentatively, D is TRBD1 (5 bases). Here the sequenced sample was PBMCs, taken before any cancer treatment. The CDR3 reads CASSLAGTPSSELGYTF. In nucleotides, the CDR3 is TGTGCCAGCAGCTTAGCCGGGACGCCTTCGTCCGAGTTAGGCTACACCTTC. The full variable domain, completed using reference TRBV11-2 and TRBJ1-2, is EAGVAQSPRYKIIEKRQSVAFWCNPISGHATLYWYQQILGQGPKLLIQFQNNGVVDDSQLPKDRFSAERLKGVDSTLKIQPAKLEDSAVYLCASSLAGTPSSELGYTFGSGTRLTVV.